The clone carrying this TCR beta chain was picked up a small number of times. The sample comes from a study of blood T cell repertoires in COVID-19. Background on the study: Researchers got acute and convalescent COVID-19 samples from the United States, Italy and Spain. PBMCs, B-cell-depleted T cells, or T cells were the source of the cDNA or gDNA that made up the material.

As originally analysed: How many nucleated cells were present was estimated from reference gene primer amplification. Some clones are missing from TCRdb's copy, which holds only in-frame ones; the method was immunoSEQ multiplex PCR. The DNA gave D and trimming, while V, J and clone size come from that table. This sample has about 410,000 clones, with 75% to 90% found just once. Trimming took 0 bases from V and 7 from J, leaving 9 bases between them. The germline gives CDR1 WSHSY, CDR2 SAAADI. The CDR3 is 13 amino acids. The genes are TRBV10-2 and TRBJ1-2; D uncertain. Sequencing was performed on peripheral blood. This receptor was obtained from a woman in her 30s with active or convalescent COVID-19. This CDR3 is CASSESLTSGYTF. As DNA, the CDR3 is TGCGCCAGCAGTGAGTCGTTAACATCTGGCTACACCTTC.